Shown below are 5 T cell receptor beta chains from a single sample sequenced in a study of regulatory T cells in long-lasting Graves disease. Arm-PCR of CDR3 regions and iRepertoire HTBI primers were the basis on which TCR beta libraries were built. TCRdb called the multiplex PCR reads again in MiXCR, with one record for every CDR3 protein. The repertoire includes some 320,000 distinct CDR3 sequences, approximately 20% of them detected once, and around 37% sits in the top ten. Time point described: newly diagnosed GD, antithyroid drugs for less than 3 months. Following extraction of RNA from PBMCs, that RNA was used to make the TCR library. The sample consisted of peripheral blood mononuclear cells (PBMCs), taken at new diagnosis, from a patient treated with antithyroid drugs. All receptors derive from a female donor with Graves disease.

This clonotype was recorded many times. This chain links TRBV2 with TRBJ2-7; TRBD2 matches at 14 bases. With V trimmed by 7 bases and J by 3 bases, 8 bases remained unmatched. The CDR3 runs 16 residues. Per the germline V gene, CDR1 is SNHLY and CDR2 is FYNNEI. The CDR3 bases are TGTGCCAGCATGGTCGGGACTAGCGGGAGAGTCTACGAGCAGTACTTC. It codes for CASMVGTSGRVYEQYF.

The genes are TRBV4-2 and TRBJ2-2; no clear D. The CDR3 runs to 18 residues. Germline CDR1 LGHNA, CDR2 YNFKEQ. V dropped 0 bases and J dropped 0 bases, with 14 bases sitting between them. The CDR3 DNA reads as TGTGCCAGCAGCCAAGATTCCCCTTTTTATTCGAACACCGGGGAGCTGTTTTTT. Amino acids: CASSQDSPFYSNTGELFF.

This clonotype occurred a few times. This chain links TRBV24-1 with TRBJ2-1, with TRBD2 matching over 10 bases. The CDR3 consists of 16 residues. CDR1 and CDR2 from the germline V gene are KGHDR and SFDVKD. V shed 3 bases, J shed 8 bases, and the junction held 9 bases outside the gene matches. For the CDR3, the DNA is TGTGCCACCAGTGATCTCTCTAGCGGGAGAAGGGATGAGCAGTTCTTC. Residues: CATSDLSSGRRDEQFF.

This clonotype has only a few counts. This chain joins TRBV9 and TRBJ2-7; D may match TRBD1 or TRBD2 (5 bases each). CDR1 is SGDLS and CDR2 is YYNGEE in the germline V gene. The CDR3 spans 16 residues. Trimming cost V 0 bases and J 0 bases, with 13 bases left between them. CDR3 coding DNA: TGTGCCAGCAGCGTAGGGGACGGGGTCAGCTCCTACGAGCAGTACTTC. Amino acid sequence: CASSVGDGVSSYEQYF.

This chain joins TRBV27 and TRBJ1-3; D perhaps matches TRBD1 (5 bases). This CDR3 spans 14 amino acids. Trimming removed 3 bases at V and 4 bases at J, with 10 bases between. Germline V CDR1 and CDR2: MNHEY, SMNVEV (reference sequence). The CDR3 region is CASSFTAGGNTIYF. The CDR3 DNA reads TGTGCCAGCAGTTTTACGGCAGGGGGAAACACCATATATTTT.